The 18 T cell receptor beta chains below come from one sample, sequenced in a study of T cell clonality in common variable immunodeficiency. The data were produced by immunoSEQ multiplex PCR, yet TCRdb's version contains in-frame clones alone and is incomplete. The repertoire shows roughly 70,000 clones, none seen only once; the top ten take 1.7%. The sequenced sample consisted of peripheral blood mononuclear cells. These TCRs come from a person aged 18 to 70 in good health.

Ten or more counts support this clone. The read ends 3 residues early relative to the CDR3; the germline J gene fills the gap. The chain joins TRBV20-1 to TRBJ2-7; the D is unclear. CDR3 size: 12 residues. The germline V gene encodes CDR1 DFQATT and CDR2 SNEGSKA (reference sequence). V lost 1 base to trimming and J lost 6 bases, with 10 bases between them. The covered CDR3 bases are TGCAGTGCTAGAGTTTCTGTAGCCGAG. As protein: CSARVSVAE. The whole CDR3 protein is CSARVSVAEQYF.

This clone was found many times. The CDR3 goes on 3 residues after the read ends, and that part is filled in from the germline J gene. V and J are TRBV2 and TRBJ1-5; 7 nucleotides match TRBD1. This CDR3 comprises 14 residues. Germline CDR1 is SNHLY and CDR2 is FYNNEI. Trimming removed 6 bases from V and 4 bases from J; junction bases left unmatched: 6. The sequenced CDR3 bases are TGTGCCAGCAGGCGAGGGACAGTTAATCAGCCC. Its protein product is CASRRGTVNQP. The entire CDR3 reads CASRRGTVNQPQHF.

This clone was seen ten or more times. The DNA ends 3 residues before the CDR3 does, and the rest of the CDR3 is filled in from the germline J gene. The chain carries TRBV29-1 and TRBJ2-5; 9 nucleotides line up with TRBD2. The CDR3 covers 15 residues. Trimming at V came to 4 bases and at J to 7 bases, leaving 13 bases not matched to a gene. Germline values: CDR1 SQVTM, CDR2 ANQGSEA. The covered CDR3 bases are TGCAGCGTTGTGGTGGGCGGGGGGGTGAGGGGGACC. This gives the protein CSVVVGGGVRGT. From start to end, the CDR3 is CSVVVGGGVRGTQYF.

This clone occurred many times. The CDR3 end falls 3 residues outside the read, so it is completed with the germline J gene. This chain uses TRBV29-1 with TRBJ2-7, with 8 bases fitting TRBD1. V lost 5 bases to trimming and J lost 3 bases; unmatched junction nucleotides: 6. CDR3 length equals 13 residues. Per the germline V gene, CDR1 is SQVTM and CDR2 is ANQGSEA. CDR3 DNA, as far as it was read: TGCAGCGTTACCGGGACAGGAGTCTACGAG. Translation gives CSVTGTGVYE. The CDR3 in its entirety is CSVTGTGVYEQYF.

A word on this clone: A much larger clone differs by one base, so this may be a read error. The CDR3 extends 3 residues past the end of the read, so its final part is completed from the germline J gene. V usage is TRBV30 and J usage is TRBJ2-1; a possible D gene is TRBD1 (5 bases). V was shortened by 5 bases and J by 6 bases, with 8 bases between the two germline ends. Germline-derived CDR1 and CDR2 are GTSNPN and SVGIG (reference sequence). The CDR3 totals 11 residues. The CDR3 loop is CAWRQGNEQFF. The part of the CDR3 DNA that was read is TGTGCCTGGCGGCAGGGCAATGAG.

This clone was picked up many times. The CDR3 here is CASSLAGMYEQYF. Partial CDR3 DNA: TGTGCCAGCAGCCTAGCGGGAATGTACGAG. The chain has TRBV3-1 (or the pseudogene TRBV3-2) and TRBJ2-7, with 8 bases aligning to TRBD2. The CDR3 extends 3 residues past the end of the read, so its final part is completed from the germline J gene. Germline CDR1 LGHDT, CDR2 YNNKEL (reference sequence). The V gene end was trimmed by 4 bases and the J gene end by 4 bases; junction bases not matched to a gene: 3. The CDR3 covers 13 residues.

Turning to this clone: The read falls 3 residues short of the CDR3 end, and the missing part is taken from the germline J gene. The chain links TRBV2 to TRBJ2-3, with 10 bases lining up with TRBD2. V was clipped by 1 base and J by 4 bases; unmatched bases: 2. This CDR3 region has 15 residues. Germline CDR1 is SNHLY and CDR2 is FYNNEI. The CDR3 reads CASSEEGTSADTQYF. The covered CDR3 bases are TGTGCCAGCAGTGAAGAAGGGACTAGCGCAGATACG. The variable domain in full, with the rest retrieved from reference TRBV2 and TRBJ2-3, is EPEVTQTPSHQVTQMGQEVILRCVPISNHLYFYWYRQILGQKVEFLVSFYNNEISEKSEIFDDQFSVERPDGSNFTLKIRSTKLEDSAMYFCASSEEGTSADTQYFGPGTRLTVL.

This clone was recorded at least ten times. The read terminates 3 residues ahead of where the CDR3 ends, so the germline J gene completes it. The V call is TRBV20-1, the J call TRBJ1-1, with 8 bases matching TRBD1. The V gene end was trimmed by 6 bases and the J gene end by 0 bases; junction bases not matched to a gene: 6. Germline V CDR1 and CDR2: DFQATT, SNEGSKA (reference sequence). The CDR3 runs to 14 residues. The CDR3 sequence is CSARNRGMNTEAFF. CDR3 DNA (partial): TGCAGTGCACGAAACAGGGGGATGAACACTGAA.

Relative to its sample, this clone is medium-sized. The CDR3 is cut off 3 residues early in the read; its end comes from the germline J gene. The gene calls are TRBV29-1 and TRBJ1-2; TRBD1 is a possible D gene (6 bases). The CDR3 is made up of 13 amino acids. Trimming removed 5 bases from V and 7 bases from J, with 17 bases in between. In germline, CDR1 is SQVTM, CDR2 ANQGSEA. CDR3 sequence: CSVQYRVLGGYTF. CDR3 DNA, as far as it was read: TGCAGCGTTCAATACAGGGTTTTAGGTGGC.

This clone was observed at least ten times. Germline and junction disagree at one end, which may indicate a read error. The part of the CDR3 DNA that was read is TGTGCCAGCCAGCCGCGGGGAATAGATAATTCGCCC. This translates into CASQPRGIDNSP. The full CDR3 protein is CASQPRGIDNSPLHF. The J gene is TRBJ1-6, the V gene TRBV6-2 or TRBV6-3, with D uncertain. The read ends 3 residues shy of where the CDR3 ends; the end is completed using the germline J gene. This CDR3 is 15 amino acids long. CDR1 is MNHEY and CDR2 is SVGEGT in the germline V gene.

This clone has at least ten counts. Read coverage stops 3 residues before the CDR3 terminus; the germline J gene supplies the remainder. The V call is TRBV19, the J call TRBJ1-5; TRBD1 is a possible D gene (6 bases). This CDR3 is built from 17 residues. Germline V gene lookup returns CDR1 LNHDA and CDR2 SQIVND (reference sequence). Trimming shortened V by 2 bases and J by 0 bases, and 14 bases separated the two germline ends. The part of the CDR3 DNA that was read is TGTGCCAGTAGTATATCCAGGACAGACTATAGCAATCAGCCC. This sequence encodes CASSISRTDYSNQP. The entire CDR3 protein is CASSISRTDYSNQPQHF.

This clone was picked up many times. The read halts 3 residues ahead of the CDR3 end, with the missing end drawn from the germline J gene. The rearrangement uses TRBV20-1 and TRBJ1-5, with a tentative D call TRBD1 (6 bases). The germline CDR1 and CDR2 sequences are DFQATT and SNEGSKA (reference sequence). Trimming left V 6 bases short and J 0 bases short, with 12 bases between. This CDR3 has 14 amino acids. CDR3 bases read: TGCAGTGCCTCGACAGGTTATAGCAATCAGCCC. Translated, it gives CSASTGYSNQP. The complete CDR3 protein is CSASTGYSNQPQHF.

This clone was picked up many times. Read coverage stops 3 residues before the CDR3 terminus; the germline J gene supplies the remainder. V usage is TRBV18 and J usage is TRBJ2-2, with D unclear. The CDR3 is 18 amino acids. The ends were cut back, 0 bases at V and 0 bases at J, with 14 bases in the middle. Germline V CDR1 and CDR2: KGHSH, LQKENI. Here the CDR3 reads CASSPPTKVSANTGELFF. CDR3 bases read: TGTGCCAGCTCACCACCGACAAAAGTATCAGCGAACACCGGGGAG.

This clone was recorded at least ten times. The CDR3 sequence: CASTQRAANTEAFF. The CDR3 DNA, read in part, is TGTGCCAGCACCCAGAGGGCTGCAAACACTGAA. The chain carries TRBV5-5 and TRBJ1-1, with D hard to call. From the germline J gene comes the end of the CDR3, since the read stops 3 residues before it. The V end lost 6 bases, the J end lost 2 bases, and 14 bases lay between the germline ends. In germline, CDR1 is SGHKS, CDR2 YYEKEE (reference sequence). The CDR3 spans 14 residues.

In its sample, this clone was seen many times. The sequenced CDR3 bases are TGTGCCAGCAGCTTGTCAGGGGTGGATGGC. It is translated as CASSLSGVDG. The entire CDR3 sequence reads CASSLSGVDGYTF. The chain has TRBV5-6 and TRBJ1-2; D is possibly TRBD1 (6 bases). The sequenced fragment ends 3 residues before the CDR3 boundary, so the rest is inferred from the germline J gene. The CDR3 runs to 13 residues. CDR1 is SGHDT and CDR2 is YYEEEE in the germline V gene. Trimming pared 1 base from V and 6 bases from J, leaving 10 bases between.

This clone has at least ten counts. A read error may account for a junction end that differs from germline. The CDR3 end falls 3 residues outside the read, so it is completed with the germline J gene. The J gene is TRBJ1-2, the V gene TRBV7-2, with a possible D match to TRBD1 (5 bases). This CDR3 is 14 amino acids long. From germline, CDR1 is SGHTA and CDR2 FQGNSA. Incomplete CDR3 DNA: TGTGTCAGCAGCCCGGGCGGGGGAGGGCAGGGC. It yields the protein CVSSPGGGGQG. The full CDR3 protein is CVSSPGGGGQGYTF.

This clone was seen a few times. The sequence runs out 3 residues before the end of the CDR3; the remainder is reconstructed from the germline J gene. The chain uses TRBV20-1 and TRBJ2-1, with D maybe TRBD1 (6 bases). Germline CDR1 DFQATT, CDR2 SNEGSKA (reference sequence). Between the trimmed V and J ends, which lost 6 bases and 0 bases, there was a span of 12 bases. This CDR3 contains 14 residues. CDR3 in amino acids: CSAIQGGSYNEQFF. The part of the CDR3 DNA that was read is TGCAGTGCAATACAGGGTGGCTCCTACAATGAG.

The table lists this clone with many counts. The read comes to an end 3 residues before the CDR3 does, leaving the germline J gene to fill in the end. The J gene is TRBJ1-5, the V gene TRBV6-1; a weak D match, TRBD1 (5 bases). Trimming took off 1 base at V and 4 bases at J, with 14 bases between the two ends. CDR1 and CDR2 (germline): MNHNS, SASEGT. This CDR3 is built from 16 residues. The sequenced CDR3 bases are TGTGCCAGCAGTGAAGTGGGGCTGGGTGTAAATCAGCCC. It yields the protein CASSEVGLGVNQP. The whole CDR3 sequence is CASSEVGLGVNQPQHF.